One sample yielded the 8 T cell receptor beta chains listed below, sequenced in a study of OX40 agonist ivuxolimab in advanced cancers. Only in-frame clones appear in the TCRdb table, and some are missing; sequencing was by immunoSEQ multiplex PCR. The table has 98,000 or so clones, 80% to 95% seen once. Source: CD4+ or CD8+ T cells sorted from blood, taken in a trial of the OX40 agonist ivuxolimab. The receptors shown here come from an adult with an advanced solid tumor such as melanoma, head and neck, liver or kidney cancer.

CDR3 nucleotide sequence: TGTGCCAGCAGCTTAGGGATCGGGAGTCCTTACGAGCAGTACTTC. This translates into CASSLGIGSPYEQYF. V gene TRBV11-2 combines with J gene TRBJ2-7; TRBD2 is a possible D gene (6 bases). V dropped 1 base and J dropped 4 bases, with 14 bases sitting between them. There are 15 residues in the CDR3. In germline, CDR1 is SGHAT, CDR2 FQNNGV. Together with reference TRBV11-2 and TRBJ2-7, the CDR3 gives the full variable domain: EAGVAQSPRYKIIEKRQSVAFWCNPISGHATLYWYQQILGQGPKLLIQFQNNGVVDDSQLPKDRFSAERLKGVDSTLKIQPAKLEDSAVYLCASSLGIGSPYEQYFGPGTRLTVT.

V usage is TRBV5-1 and J usage is TRBJ2-1; a possible D gene is TRBD2 (5 bases). This CDR3 has 15 amino acids. CDR1 and CDR2 from the germline V gene are SGHRS and YFSETQ. V lost 1 base and J 7 bases, leaving 15 bases between the germline ends. This CDR3 reads CASSLRDTQGNEQFF. DNA of the CDR3: TGCGCCAGCAGCTTGCGGGATACACAAGGGAATGAGCAGTTCTTC.

In its sample, this clone was seen a few times. The chain combines TRBV30 with TRBJ2-7; perhaps TRBD2 as D (6 bases). Germline V gene data show CDR1 as GTSNPN and CDR2 as SVGIG (reference sequence). Trimming took 1 base from V and 6 from J, leaving 10 bases between them. CDR3 length: 12 residues. CDR3 in amino acids: CAWSGLGGEQYF. The CDR3 region has the DNA TGTGCCTGGAGTGGACTAGGTGGCGAGCAGTACTTC.

CDR3 in DNA: TGTGCCAGCAGCACGGGGGGTGGAAGCTCCTACAATGAGCAGTTCTTC. Protein product: CASSTGGGSSYNEQFF. The V gene is TRBV6-6, the J gene TRBJ2-1, with 7 bases aligning to TRBD2. This CDR3 contains 16 residues. Germline CDR1 and CDR2: MNHNY and SVGAGI (reference sequence). Trimming removed 6 bases from V and 0 bases from J; junction bases left unmatched: 8.

The V call is TRBV2, the J call TRBJ2-2; 8 nucleotides match TRBD1. This CDR3 has 15 amino acids. In germline, CDR1 is SNHLY, CDR2 FYNNEI. J was trimmed by 7 bases and V by 6 bases; bases with no gene match: 10. The CDR3 DNA reads TGTGCCAGCAGCCAACAGGACAGGGCGGGCGGGGAGCTGTTTTTT. Translated, it gives CASSQQDRAGGELFF.

The chain joins TRBV5-6 to TRBJ1-6, with D perhaps matching TRBD1 (5 bases). This CDR3 is built from 16 residues. V was cut by 0 bases and J by 6 bases, with 13 bases left in between. CDR1 SGHDT and CDR2 YYEEEE come from the germline V gene. The CDR3 nucleotides are TGTGCCAGCAGCTTGGAGGGGAGGCTCTTTAATTCACCCCTCCACTTT. Translating gives CASSLEGRLFNSPLHF. Variable domain in full (rest from reference TRBV5-6 and TRBJ1-6): DAGVTQSPTHLIKTRGQQVTLRCSPKSGHDTVSWYQQALGQGPQFIFQYYEEEERQRGNFPDRFSGHQFPNYSSELNVNALLLGDSALYLCASSLEGRLFNSPLHFGNGTRLTVT.

The chain recombines TRBV5-1 with TRBJ2-7; TRBD1 aligns across 10 bases. The trim removed 0 bases at V and 4 bases at J, leaving 1 base unmatched. CDR3 length equals 14 residues. Germline-derived CDR1 and CDR2 are SGHRS and YFSETQ. CDR3 nucleotide sequence: TGCGCCAGCAGCTTGGGACAGGGGGCATACGAGCAGTACTTC. Amino acid sequence: CASSLGQGAYEQYF. The complete variable domain, with remaining parts taken from reference TRBV5-1 and TRBJ2-7, reads KAGVTQTPRYLIKTRGQQVTLSCSPISGHRSVSWYQQTPGQGLQFLFEYFSETQRNKGNFPGRFSGRQFSNSRSEMNVSTLELGDSALYLCASSLGQGAYEQYFGPGTRLTVT.

Comments on this clone: Mismatch with germline at one junction end may stem from a read error. The chain uses TRBV6-5 and TRBJ2-7, with 9 bases fitting TRBD1. The CDR3 has 14 residues. The germline gives CDR1 MNHEY, CDR2 SVGAGI. CDR3 sequence reads: CAGSRTGVEYEQYF. In DNA form, the CDR3 reads TGTGCCGGCAGCCGGACAGGGGTTGAGTACGAGCAGTACTTC.